A single sample is the source of the 3 T cell receptor beta chains below, sequenced in a study of spatial heterogeneity in lung cancer. Each CDR3 protein gets one entry after TCRdb re-called the 5' RACE reads with MiXCR. This sample has some 100,000 distinct CDR3 sequences, with about 12% found just once. Stated time point: sample taken at primary tumor resection. Unsorted whole RNA samples from tumor, nontumor lung or frozen PBMC were sequenced. Source: PBMCs, taken at surgery. The receptor set was obtained from a male donor with early-stage non-small cell lung cancer.

CDR3 loop: CASSPLHRGTQETQYF. CDR3 nucleotides: TGTGCCAGCTCACCACTTCATCGCGGGACACAAGAGACCCAGTACTTC. The chain is built from TRBV18 and TRBJ2-5; D may be TRBD1 or TRBD2 (6 bases each). The germline V and J ends were trimmed by 1 base and 2 bases, with 14 bases remaining between them. Germline CDR1 and CDR2: KGHSH and LQKENI. This CDR3 has 16 amino acids.

The chain links TRBV5-1 to TRBJ1-1; D perhaps matches TRBD1 (6 bases). Trimming removed 2 bases at V and 1 base at J, with 12 bases between. Germline CDR1 SGHRS, CDR2 YFSETQ. This CDR3 region has 15 residues. The CDR3 DNA reads as TGCGCCAGCAGCTTCCTACAGGGAGGGAACACTGAAGCTTTCTTT. This gives the protein CASSFLQGGNTEAFF.

This chain uses TRBV7-2 with TRBJ1-4; maybe TRBD1 (5 bases). Germline V gives CDR1 SGHTA, CDR2 FQGNSA. V lost 5 bases to trimming and J lost 0 bases, with 10 bases between them. The length of the CDR3 is 15 residues. Written as DNA, the CDR3 is TGTGCCAGCAGCGTGGGGCCTCCAACTAATGAAAAACTGTTTTTT. This sequence encodes CASSVGPPTNEKLFF.